This T cell receptor (beta chain) derives from a study of T cell clonotyping in hematopoietic cell transplantation. Overall study: Recipient samples before transplant were obtained post-cytoreduction. Findings of the study overall: Pathologically expanded recipient clonotypes increased progressively from day 30 to day 180 as diversity fell. At the given depth, recipient repertoires were over 97% de novo clonotypes.

Here immunoSEQ multiplex PCR was the method, and the copy in TCRdb shows in-frame clones only, minus some. The profile shows around 10,000 clones, approximately 92% of them singletons. With respect to this clone: Its antigen is not known.

As to time point: recipient sample about 28 days before transplant, after cytoreduction. Blood collection times were about day -28 and days 30, 100, 180 posttransplant. The V gene's germline CDR1 is SGHNT and CDR2 YYREEE (reference sequence). Trimming pared 4 bases from V and 1 base from J, leaving 14 bases between. There are 15 residues in the CDR3. The sequence derives from a woman in her 40s with acute myeloid leukemia. Some clones in this sample may be carry-over from other donors' samples. The J gene is TRBJ2-5, the V gene TRBV5-4; TRBD2 is a possible D gene (5 bases). This sample comprised peripheral blood mononuclear cells, obtained before stem cell transplant. CDR3 nucleotide sequence: TGTGCCAGCAGCCCTCCCGGGGTACGCCAAGAGACCCAGTACTTC. The encoded protein is CASSPPGVRQETQYF.